This T cell receptor beta chain is from a study of shared clonotypes between healthy human individuals. Points on this clone: The antigen remains unidentified.

The protocol was immunoSEQ multiplex PCR, while the TCRdb copy is restricted to in-frame clones and leaves out a portion. The top ten hold under 0.45% of the sample, which has millions of clones, approximately 93% seen once. Findings and caveats of the study: The generation probabilities recorded for non-shared clonotypes fell below those of clonotypes shared by all four donors.

Germline V gives CDR1 SGHNT, CDR2 YYREEE (reference sequence). CDR3 length: 16 amino acids. Trimming left V 4 bases short and J 2 bases short, with 19 bases between. Sequenced sample: naive CD4+ T cells from PBMCs. As to subset: CD45RA+ positively selected. The genes are TRBV5-4 and TRBJ2-7, with D perhaps TRBD2 (6 bases). The clonotype was recovered from a man in his late teens or twenties in good health. Some clones in this sample may be carry-over from other donors' samples. The DNA for the CDR3 is TGTGCCAGCAGCGCGGGGACCGATACGGCGGCCTACGAGCAGTACTTC. Protein sequence: CASSAGTDTAAYEQYF.